Below are 11 T cell receptor beta chains sequenced from a single sample in a study of response to subunit inactivated influenza vaccine. One entry per CDR3 protein results from TCRdb running MiXCR on the RT-PCR reads. The repertoire includes approximately 500,000 distinct CDR3 sequences, approximately 15% of them detected once, and around 10% sits in the top ten. Sequences were derived from PBMCs from blood, sampled roughly 12 days after vaccination. The receptors here all came from a man aged 50 to 59 who received an inactivated influenza vaccine.

The chain joins TRBV12-3 or TRBV12-4 to TRBJ2-2, with D tentatively TRBD2 (6 bases). Trimming shortened V by 11 bases and J by 5 bases, and 12 bases separated the two germline ends. The CDR3 sequence is 12 residues long. As DNA, the CDR3 is TGTGCCGCGCGGGGAAGTACCGGGGAGCTGTTTTTT. Translation: CAARGSTGELFF.

This clonotype came up many times. The CDR3 DNA reads as TGCAGCGTCGGACGGACCCAAGAGACCCAGTACTTC. Its translation is CSVGRTQETQYF. The rearrangement joins TRBV29-1 to TRBJ2-5; D uncertain. Germline CDR1 reads SQVTM; CDR2 reads ANQGSEA. The CDR3 contains 12 residues. V was cut by 6 bases and J by 1 base, with 9 bases left in between.

Only a few counts were recorded for this clonotype. The rearrangement uses TRBV15 and TRBJ1-5; D perhaps matches TRBD1 (6 bases). The V end lost 4 bases, the J end lost 5 bases, and 12 bases lay between the germline ends. The CDR3 is 14 residues long. Per germline, CDR1 LNHNV and CDR2 YYDKDF (reference sequence). The CDR3 coding sequence is TGTGCCACCAGCAACCGGACAGCCCATCAGCCCCAGCATTTT. This encodes CATSNRTAHQPQHF.

This rearrangement joins TRBV4-2 to TRBJ2-7; tentatively, D is TRBD1 (5 bases). Germline loops: CDR1 LGHNA, CDR2 YNFKEQ. V lost 2 bases and J lost 0, with 14 bases in between. The CDR3 has 16 amino acids. CDR3 protein: CASSQKADKSSYEQYF. The CDR3 coding sequence is TGTGCCAGCAGCCAAAAGGCGGACAAGAGCTCCTACGAGCAGTACTTC.

This clonotype appeared a few times. The genes are TRBV7-9 and TRBJ2-1, with TRBD1 matching over 7 bases. The junction had 9 bases not matched to a gene; V was cut back by 3 bases and J by 7 bases. The CDR3 consists of 15 residues. Germline V gene sequence: CDR1 SEHNR, CDR2 FQNEAQ (reference sequence). As DNA, the CDR3 is TGTGCCAGCAGCTTCACAGGGGTAGTCGGGAATGAGCAGTTCTTC. Its translation: CASSFTGVVGNEQFF. Filled out from reference TRBV7-9 and TRBJ2-1, the complete variable domain reads DTGVSQNPRHKITKRGQNVTFRCDPISEHNRLYWYRQTLGQGPEFLTYFQNEAQLEKSRLLSDRFSAERPKGSFSTLEIQRTEQGDSAMYLCASSFTGVVGNEQFFGPGTRLTVL.

In its sample, this clonotype was seen a few times. The genes are TRBV11-2 and TRBJ2-3; TRBD2 matches at 7 bases. The V and J ends lost 4 bases and 2 bases, in that order; junction bases with no gene match: 15. Per the germline V gene, CDR1 is SGHAT and CDR2 is FQNNGV. The CDR3 has 18 residues. This chain's CDR3 is CASSSPRGKRGITDTQYF. CDR3 DNA: TGTGCCAGCAGCTCCCCTCGGGGAAAGCGGGGAATCACAGATACGCAGTATTTT.

The chain has TRBV7-2 and TRBJ2-1, with D maybe TRBD2 (5 bases). Germline assignment: CDR1 SGHTA and CDR2 FQGNSA. V lost 2 bases and J lost 8, with 13 bases in between. This CDR3 has 14 amino acids. The DNA of the CDR3 is TGTGCCAGCAGCTTAAGTTCTTCGGACTATGAGCAGTTCTTC. It is translated as CASSLSSSDYEQFF.

DNA for the CDR3: TGTGCCAGCAGCTTAGAATACCGGGACAGGACCTCCTACGAGCAGTACTTC. It translates to CASSLEYRDRTSYEQYF. The chain carries TRBV11-2 and TRBJ2-7; 8 nucleotides agree with TRBD1. J lost 0 bases, V lost 0 bases, and 7 bases had no gene match. This CDR3 is 17 amino acids long. Germline CDR1 and CDR2: SGHAT and FQNNGV.

This clonotype occurred many times. V is TRBV20-1 and J is TRBJ2-7; no clear D. CDR1 is DFQATT, CDR2 SNEGSKA, per germline (reference sequence). The CDR3 is made up of 14 amino acids. V gave up 1 base and J gave up 9 bases, with 19 bases separating them. For the CDR3, the DNA is TGCAGTGCTAGAGCCCCCGCCCAGACGGTGGGGCAGTACTTC. This codes for CSARAPAQTVGQYF.

The chain has TRBV19 and TRBJ2-1, with a possible D match to TRBD2 (5 bases). The germline V and J ends were trimmed by 1 base and 3 bases, with 13 bases remaining between them. This CDR3 has 16 residues. Germline V gene lookup returns CDR1 LNHDA and CDR2 SQIVND (reference sequence). The CDR3 sequence is CASSIVGVGIYNEQFF. CDR3 bases: TGTGCCAGTAGTATAGTGGGAGTTGGTATCTACAATGAGCAGTTCTTC. Supplemented by reference TRBV19 and TRBJ2-1, the full variable domain reads DGGITQSPKYLFRKEGQNVTLSCEQNLNHDAMYWYRQDPGQGLRLIYYSQIVNDFQKGDIAEGYSVSREKKESFPLTVTSAQKNPTAFYLCASSIVGVGIYNEQFFGPGTRLTVL.

V gene TRBV10-3 combines with J gene TRBJ2-5, with D perhaps given as TRBD1 or TRBD2 (7 bases each). The CDR3 extends over 13 amino acids. Germline V gives CDR1 ENHRY, CDR2 SYGVKD. Trimming cost V 10 bases and J 2 bases, with 14 bases left between them. CDR3 bases: TGTGCCACCACGGGGGGACAGCAAGAGACCCAGTACTTC. This translates into CATTGGQQETQYF.